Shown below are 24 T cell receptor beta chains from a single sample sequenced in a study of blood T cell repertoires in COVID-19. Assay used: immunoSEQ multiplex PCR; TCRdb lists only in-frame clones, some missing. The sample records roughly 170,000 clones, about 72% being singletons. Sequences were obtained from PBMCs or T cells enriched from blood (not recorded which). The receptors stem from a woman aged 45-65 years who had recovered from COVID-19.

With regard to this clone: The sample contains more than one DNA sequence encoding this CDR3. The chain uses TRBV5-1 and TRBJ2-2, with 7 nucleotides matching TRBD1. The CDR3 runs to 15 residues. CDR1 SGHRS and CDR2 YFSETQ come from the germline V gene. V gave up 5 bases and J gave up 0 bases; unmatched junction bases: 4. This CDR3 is CASSYGTANTGELFF. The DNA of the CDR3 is TGCGCCAGCAGTTACGGGACAGCGAACACCGGGGAGCTGTTTTTT.

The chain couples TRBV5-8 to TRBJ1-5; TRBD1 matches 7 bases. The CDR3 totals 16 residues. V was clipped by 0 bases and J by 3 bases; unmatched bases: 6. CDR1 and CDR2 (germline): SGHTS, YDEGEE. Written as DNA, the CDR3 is TGTGCCAGCAGCTTGGCTCCCGGACAGGCCAATCAGCCCCAGCATTTT. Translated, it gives CASSLAPGQANQPQHF.

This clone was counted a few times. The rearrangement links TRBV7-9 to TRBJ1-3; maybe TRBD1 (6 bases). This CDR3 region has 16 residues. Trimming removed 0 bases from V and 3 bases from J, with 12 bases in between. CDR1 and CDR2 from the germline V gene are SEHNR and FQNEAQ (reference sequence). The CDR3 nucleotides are TGTGCCAGCAGCTTAGCGGGGGGGACAAGTGGAAACACCATATATTTT. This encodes CASSLAGGTSGNTIYF.

As DNA, the CDR3 is TGTGCCTGCGGGACAATTGAGCAGTTCTTC. It codes for CACGTIEQFF. The chain links TRBV30 to TRBJ2-1, with a possible D match to TRBD1 (6 bases). The length of the CDR3 is 10 residues. Per the germline V gene, CDR1 is GTSNPN and CDR2 is SVGIG (reference sequence). With 6 bases removed from V and 9 bases from J, the gap between germline ends came to 9 bases. Using reference TRBV30 and TRBJ2-1 for the parts outside the CDR3, the full variable domain is SQTIHQWPATLVQPVGSPLSLECTVEGTSNPNLYWYRQAAGRGLQLLFYSVGIGQISSEVPQNLSASRPQDRQFILSSKKLLLSDSGFYLCACGTIEQFFGPGTRLTVL.

This chain's CDR3 is CASSEPTLSNQPQHF. CDR3 coding DNA: TGTGCCAGCAGTGAACCGACACTTAGCAATCAGCCCCAGCATTTT. The chain joins TRBV6-1 to TRBJ1-5, with no clear D. The CDR3 covers 15 residues. Germline CDR1 is MNHNS and CDR2 is SASEGT. V was trimmed by 2 bases and J by 0 bases, leaving 8 bases between them.

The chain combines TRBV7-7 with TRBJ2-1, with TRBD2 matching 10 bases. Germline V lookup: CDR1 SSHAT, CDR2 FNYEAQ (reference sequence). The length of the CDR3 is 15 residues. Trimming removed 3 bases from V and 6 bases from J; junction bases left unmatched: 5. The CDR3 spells CASSFGTSEINEQFF. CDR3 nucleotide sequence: TGTGCCAGCAGCTTCGGGACTAGCGAGATCAATGAGCAGTTCTTC.

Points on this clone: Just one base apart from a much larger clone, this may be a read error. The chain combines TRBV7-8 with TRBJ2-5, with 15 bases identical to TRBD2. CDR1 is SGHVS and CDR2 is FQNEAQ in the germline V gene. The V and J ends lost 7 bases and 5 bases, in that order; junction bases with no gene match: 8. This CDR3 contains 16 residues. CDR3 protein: CASNRTSGRAGETQYF. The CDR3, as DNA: TGTGCCAGCAACAGGACTAGCGGGAGGGCCGGGGAGACCCAGTACTTC.

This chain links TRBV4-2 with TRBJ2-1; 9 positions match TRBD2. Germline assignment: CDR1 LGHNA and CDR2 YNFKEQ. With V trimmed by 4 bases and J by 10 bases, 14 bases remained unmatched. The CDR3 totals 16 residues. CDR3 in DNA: TGTGCCAGCAGCCCCATGGAGGGGACTAGCCGCATCGAGCAGTTCTTC. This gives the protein CASSPMEGTSRIEQFF.

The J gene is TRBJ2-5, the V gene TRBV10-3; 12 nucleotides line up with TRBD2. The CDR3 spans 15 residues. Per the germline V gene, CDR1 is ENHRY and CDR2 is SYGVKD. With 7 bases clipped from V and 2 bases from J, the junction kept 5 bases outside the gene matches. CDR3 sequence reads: CAINTGTSGQETQYF. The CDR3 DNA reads TGTGCCATCAACACCGGGACTAGCGGGCAAGAGACCCAGTACTTC.

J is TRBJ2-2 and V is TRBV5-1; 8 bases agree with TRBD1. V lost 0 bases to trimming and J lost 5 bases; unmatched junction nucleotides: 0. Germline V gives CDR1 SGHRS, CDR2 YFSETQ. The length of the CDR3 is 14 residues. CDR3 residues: CASSLGTGTGELFF. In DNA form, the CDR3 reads TGCGCCAGCAGCTTGGGGACAGGGACCGGGGAGCTGTTTTTT.

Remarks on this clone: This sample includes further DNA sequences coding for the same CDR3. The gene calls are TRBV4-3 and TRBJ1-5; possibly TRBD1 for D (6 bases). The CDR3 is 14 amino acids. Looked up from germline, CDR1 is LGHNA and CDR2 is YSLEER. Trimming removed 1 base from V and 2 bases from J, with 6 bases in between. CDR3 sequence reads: CASSQGTGNQPQHF. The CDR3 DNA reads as TGCGCCAGCAGCCAAGGGACAGGCAATCAGCCCCAGCATTTT.

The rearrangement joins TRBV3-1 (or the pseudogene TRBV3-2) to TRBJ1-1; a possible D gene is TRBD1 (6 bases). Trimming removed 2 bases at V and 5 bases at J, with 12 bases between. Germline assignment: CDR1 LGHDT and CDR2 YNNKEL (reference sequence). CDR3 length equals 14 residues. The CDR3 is CASSQSGADTEAFF. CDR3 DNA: TGTGCCAGCAGCCAATCAGGGGCAGATACTGAAGCTTTCTTT.

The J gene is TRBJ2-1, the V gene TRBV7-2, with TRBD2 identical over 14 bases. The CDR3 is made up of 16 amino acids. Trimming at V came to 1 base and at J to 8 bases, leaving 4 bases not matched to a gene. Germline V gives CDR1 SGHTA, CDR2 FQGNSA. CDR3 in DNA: TGTGCCAGCAGCTTAGGACTAGCGGGAGGGCCGTATGAGCAGTTCTTC. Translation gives CASSLGLAGGPYEQFF.

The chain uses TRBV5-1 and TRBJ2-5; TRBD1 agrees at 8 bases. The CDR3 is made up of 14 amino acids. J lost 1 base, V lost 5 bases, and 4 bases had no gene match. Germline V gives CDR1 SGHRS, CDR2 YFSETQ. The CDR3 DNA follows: TGCGCCAGCAGACGGGACAGGAGCCAAGAGACCCAGTACTTC. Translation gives CASRRDRSQETQYF.

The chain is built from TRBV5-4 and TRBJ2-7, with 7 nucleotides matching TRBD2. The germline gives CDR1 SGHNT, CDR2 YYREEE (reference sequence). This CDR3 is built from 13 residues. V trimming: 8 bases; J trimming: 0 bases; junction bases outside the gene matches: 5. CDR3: CASRTSSSYEQYF. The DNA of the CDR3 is TGTGCCAGTAGGACTAGTTCCTCCTACGAGCAGTACTTC.

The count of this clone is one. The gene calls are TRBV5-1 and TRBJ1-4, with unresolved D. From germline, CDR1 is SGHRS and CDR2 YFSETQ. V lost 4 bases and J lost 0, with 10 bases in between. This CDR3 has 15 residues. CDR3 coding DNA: TGCGCCAGCAGCATGTCCAGTACAACTAATGAAAAACTGTTTTTT. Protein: CASSMSSTTNEKLFF.

CDR3 sequence reads: CASSLKVVSLLENEQYF. The CDR3 DNA reads TGTGCCAGTAGTTTAAAGGTGGTGTCCTTGCTAGAAAACGAGCAGTACTTC. This chain connects TRBV19 to TRBJ2-7; D gene uncertain. Germline V gene lookup returns CDR1 LNHDA and CDR2 SQIVND (reference sequence). CDR3 size: 17 residues. The V gene lost 5 bases and the J gene lost 5 bases, with 25 bases spanning the gap.

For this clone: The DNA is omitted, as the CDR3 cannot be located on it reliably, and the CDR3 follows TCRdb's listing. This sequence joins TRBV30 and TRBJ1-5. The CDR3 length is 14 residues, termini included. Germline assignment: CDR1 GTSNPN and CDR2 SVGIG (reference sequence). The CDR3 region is CAWSVGGGNQPGHF.

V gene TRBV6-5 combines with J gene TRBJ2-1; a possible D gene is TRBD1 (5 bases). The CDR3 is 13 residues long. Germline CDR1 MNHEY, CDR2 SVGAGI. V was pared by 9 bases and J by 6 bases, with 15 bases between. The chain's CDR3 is CASSPGRANEQFF. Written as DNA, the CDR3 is TGTGCCAGTTCCCCCGGCAGGGCCAATGAGCAGTTCTTC.

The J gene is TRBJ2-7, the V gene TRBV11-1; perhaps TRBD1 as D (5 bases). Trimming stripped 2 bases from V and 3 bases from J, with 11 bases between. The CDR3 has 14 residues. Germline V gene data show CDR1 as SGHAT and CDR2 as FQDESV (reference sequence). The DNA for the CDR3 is TGTGCCAGCAGCTTACAGGGCAGAGACTACGAGCAGTACTTC. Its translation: CASSLQGRDYEQYF.

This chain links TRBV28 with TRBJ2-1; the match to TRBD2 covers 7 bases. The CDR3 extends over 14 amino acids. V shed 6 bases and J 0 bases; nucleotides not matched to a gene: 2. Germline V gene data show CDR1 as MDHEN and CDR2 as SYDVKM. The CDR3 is CASSPSGSYNEQFF. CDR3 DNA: TGTGCCAGCAGCCCTAGCGGCTCCTACAATGAGCAGTTCTTC.

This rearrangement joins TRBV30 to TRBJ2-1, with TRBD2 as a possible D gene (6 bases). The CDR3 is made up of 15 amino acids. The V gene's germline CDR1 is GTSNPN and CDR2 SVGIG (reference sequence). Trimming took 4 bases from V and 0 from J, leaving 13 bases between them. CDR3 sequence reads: CAWIGGATSYNEQFF. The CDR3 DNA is TGTGCCTGGATCGGAGGGGCTACCTCCTACAATGAGCAGTTCTTC.

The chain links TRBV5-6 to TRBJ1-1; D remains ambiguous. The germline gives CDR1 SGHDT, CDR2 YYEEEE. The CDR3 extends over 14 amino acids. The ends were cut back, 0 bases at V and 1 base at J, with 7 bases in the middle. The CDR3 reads CASSLVSGNTEAFF. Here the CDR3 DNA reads TGTGCCAGCAGCTTGGTTTCAGGGAACACTGAAGCTTTCTTT.

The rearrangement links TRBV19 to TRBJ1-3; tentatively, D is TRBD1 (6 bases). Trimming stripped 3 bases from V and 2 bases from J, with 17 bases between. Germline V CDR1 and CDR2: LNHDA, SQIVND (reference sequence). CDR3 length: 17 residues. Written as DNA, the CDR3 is TGTGCCAGTAGTATTCGGAGCCAGGGGTTGCCTGGAAACACCATATATTTT. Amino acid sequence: CASSIRSQGLPGNTIYF.